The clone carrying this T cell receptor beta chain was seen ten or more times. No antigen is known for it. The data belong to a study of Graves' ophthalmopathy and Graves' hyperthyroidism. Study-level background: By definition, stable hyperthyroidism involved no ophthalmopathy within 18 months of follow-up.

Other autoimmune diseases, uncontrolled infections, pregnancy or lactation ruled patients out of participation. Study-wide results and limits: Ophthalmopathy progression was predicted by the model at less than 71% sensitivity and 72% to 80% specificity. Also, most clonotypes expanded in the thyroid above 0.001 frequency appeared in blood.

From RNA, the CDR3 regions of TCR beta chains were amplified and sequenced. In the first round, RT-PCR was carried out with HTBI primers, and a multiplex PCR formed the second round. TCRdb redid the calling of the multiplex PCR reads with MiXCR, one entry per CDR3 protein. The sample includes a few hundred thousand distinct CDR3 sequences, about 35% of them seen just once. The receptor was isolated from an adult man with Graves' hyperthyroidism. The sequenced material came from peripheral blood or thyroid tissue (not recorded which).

The CDR3, as DNA: TGTGCCAGCAGTTTGTCGTTGAGCTATGGCTACACCTTC. This gives the protein CASSLSLSYGYTF. The chain couples TRBV12-3 or TRBV12-4 to TRBJ1-2; D gene ambiguous. V gave up 3 bases and J gave up 4 bases, with 9 bases separating them. The CDR3 extends over 13 amino acids.